The 22 T cell receptor beta chains below all came from one sample that was sequenced in a study of shared clonotypes between healthy human individuals. The assay was immunoSEQ multiplex PCR, and TCRdb's table has in-frame clones only and misses some. Altogether about 2 million clones are present, about 94% being singletons, with the ten largest covering approximately 1.2%. Naive CD8 populations comprised CD45RO-negative cells positively selected for CCR7, excluding terminally differentiated effector memory CD45RA+ cells. The source material was naive CD8+ T cells sorted from blood. All receptors come from a man younger than 30 in good health.

Comments on this clone: The sample carries other DNA sequences with the same CDR3. The rearrangement joins TRBV27 to TRBJ2-7; 7 bases are shared with TRBD2. The CDR3 has 15 residues. V was pared by 5 bases and J by 1 base, with 8 bases of the junction left unmatched. Germline CDR1 is MNHEY and CDR2 is SMNVEV (reference sequence). CDR3 protein: CASSPSGGGSYEQYF. In DNA, the CDR3 is TGTGCCAGCAGTCCTAGCGGAGGTGGGTCCTACGAGCAGTACTTC.

The CDR3 bases are TGTGCCAGCAGTTTTATCAATTTCCAGGACAATGAGCAGTTCTTC. This gives the protein CASSFINFQDNEQFF. The chain couples TRBV27 to TRBJ2-1; D not resolved. The ends were cut back, 3 bases at V and 5 bases at J, with 14 bases in the middle. CDR1 and CDR2 from the germline V gene are MNHEY and SMNVEV (reference sequence). CDR3 length: 15 residues.

In regard to this clone: Other DNA sequences in the same sample also yield this CDR3. CDR3 nucleotide sequence: TGTGCCAGCAGTTACGCGGGAGAAGAGACCCAGTACTTC. Its protein product is CASSYAGEETQYF. The chain carries TRBV6-5 and TRBJ2-5, with TRBD2 matching over 7 bases. The germline V gene has CDR1 MNHEY and CDR2 SVGAGI. The CDR3 runs 13 residues. V was pared by 2 bases and J by 3 bases, with 0 bases of the junction left unmatched.

The V and J genes are TRBV10-3 and TRBJ2-3; D gene uncertain. Germline V gene data show CDR1 as ENHRY and CDR2 as SYGVKD. V dropped 4 bases and J dropped 4 bases, with 12 bases sitting between them. The CDR3 spans 14 residues. CDR3 loop: CAISASAPADTQYF. CDR3 nucleotide sequence: TGTGCCATCAGTGCAAGTGCTCCCGCAGATACGCAGTATTTT.

V usage is TRBV6-6 and J usage is TRBJ2-1; no definite D call. V was pared by 5 bases and J by 0 bases, with 11 bases between. The CDR3 is 15 amino acids. The germline V gene has CDR1 MNHNY and CDR2 SVGAGI (reference sequence). The CDR3 spells CASSPRLSSYNEQFF. The CDR3, as DNA: TGTGCCAGCAGTCCCAGACTCAGCTCCTACAATGAGCAGTTCTTC.

The chain combines TRBV9 with TRBJ2-6; D is possibly TRBD1 (5 bases). V was cut by 0 bases and J by 4 bases, with 14 bases left in between. Germline CDR1 and CDR2: SGDLS and YYNGEE. CDR3 length: 17 amino acids. The CDR3 reads CASSVAFGAQGANVLTF. As DNA, the CDR3 is TGTGCCAGCAGCGTAGCATTTGGGGCGCAAGGGGCCAACGTCCTGACTTTC.

V and J are TRBV11-2 and TRBJ2-7; D is possibly TRBD1 (5 bases). From germline, CDR1 is SGHAT and CDR2 FQNNGV. The CDR3 is 13 amino acids. Trimming shortened V by 3 bases and J by 1 base, and 7 bases separated the two germline ends. CDR3 in DNA: TGTGCCAGCAGCTTGAGACAGTCCTACGAGCAGTACTTC. Its translation: CASSLRQSYEQYF.

J is TRBJ2-5 and V is TRBV2, with D possibly being TRBD1 (5 bases). Germline values: CDR1 SNHLY, CDR2 FYNNEI. CDR3 size: 15 residues. V lost 3 bases and J lost 2, with 13 bases in between. This CDR3 reads CASSDFSRAQETQYF. CDR3 nucleotide sequence: TGTGCCAGCAGTGATTTCAGCAGGGCTCAAGAGACCCAGTACTTC.

The rearrangement joins TRBV7-3 to TRBJ2-3, with 8 bases identical to TRBD2. From germline, CDR1 is SGHTA and CDR2 FQGTGA. V gave up 5 bases and J gave up 2 bases; unmatched junction bases: 6. The CDR3 is 15 residues long. CDR3 region: CASSPSGGLTDTQYF. The CDR3 DNA sequence: TGTGCCAGCAGCCCAAGCGGGGGCCTCACAGATACGCAGTATTTT.

This chain connects TRBV5-5 to TRBJ1-2; no clear D. The V end was cut by 0 bases, the J end by 8 bases, with 20 bases between. CDR1 SGHKS and CDR2 YYEKEE come from the germline V gene (reference sequence). The CDR3 covers 16 residues. CDR3 sequence (DNA): TGTGCCAGCAGCTTGGTTAGTGGGCAGTCCCCAGAGGGCTACACCTTC. This encodes CASSLVSGQSPEGYTF.

The rearrangement uses TRBV28 and TRBJ1-3, with TRBD1 matching over 8 bases. The V gene's germline CDR1 is MDHEN and CDR2 SYDVKM. The CDR3 has 14 amino acids. Trimming removed 5 bases from V and 4 bases from J; junction bases left unmatched: 4. This CDR3 reads CASSDRGSGNTIYF. The CDR3, as DNA: TGTGCCAGCAGTGACAGGGGATCAGGAAACACCATATATTTT.

This chain links TRBV4-3 with TRBJ2-7; no definite D call. The CDR3 runs 15 residues. The V end lost 0 bases, the J end lost 3 bases, and 12 bases lay between the germline ends. Germline V gene data show CDR1 as LGHNA and CDR2 as YSLEER. CDR3 residues: CASSQDRGPYYEQYF. The DNA for the CDR3 is TGCGCCAGCAGCCAAGATCGCGGACCATACTACGAGCAGTACTTC.

This clone was observed once. V is TRBV6-1 and J is TRBJ2-7, with 8 bases identical to TRBD1. The V gene's germline CDR1 is MNHNS and CDR2 SASEGT. Trimming took 4 bases from V and 2 from J; bases not matched to a gene: 10. This CDR3 contains 16 residues. This CDR3 reads CASSVLGQGSPYEQYF. DNA for the CDR3: TGTGCCAGCAGTGTTCTTGGACAGGGCTCCCCCTACGAGCAGTACTTC.

The chain recombines TRBV2 with TRBJ2-3; D is unclear. Germline V gene sequence: CDR1 SNHLY, CDR2 FYNNEI. The V end was cut by 9 bases, the J end by 8 bases, with 12 bases between. The CDR3 runs to 11 residues. CDR3 in amino acids: CASINSGTQYF. Here the CDR3 DNA reads TGTGCCAGTATCAACTCAGGTACGCAGTATTTT.

The gene calls are TRBV27 and TRBJ1-5, with D uncertain. CDR1 MNHEY and CDR2 SMNVEV come from the germline V gene (reference sequence). The CDR3 has 15 amino acids. V was trimmed by 4 bases and J by 0 bases, leaving 10 bases between them. The CDR3 protein is CASSSSSSSNQPQHF. For the CDR3, the DNA is TGTGCCAGCAGTTCCTCCTCCTCTAGCAATCAGCCCCAGCATTTT.

The V and J genes are TRBV29-1 and TRBJ2-7, with TRBD2 matching 10 bases. Per the germline V gene, CDR1 is SQVTM and CDR2 is ANQGSEA. V lost 7 bases, J lost 3 bases, and 9 bases stayed unmatched. The CDR3 runs to 14 residues. This chain's CDR3 is CSAQNRTSGYEQYF. CDR3 DNA: TGCAGCGCCCAGAACAGGACTAGCGGCTACGAGCAGTACTTC.

J is TRBJ2-7 and V is TRBV19; 10 bases are a match to TRBD1. Germline assignment: CDR1 LNHDA and CDR2 SQIVND (reference sequence). Trimming took 5 bases from V and 4 from J; bases not matched to a gene: 11. The CDR3 consists of 16 residues. CDR3 in amino acids: CASSSPGQGFGYEQYF. The CDR3 DNA reads TGTGCCAGTAGTTCACCGGGACAGGGGTTCGGGTACGAGCAGTACTTC.

A single count supports this clone. The genes are TRBV10-3 and TRBJ2-1; TRBD2 matches 13 bases. The CDR3 contains 14 residues. The V and J ends lost 3 bases and 9 bases, in that order; junction bases with no gene match: 2. Germline V gene lookup returns CDR1 ENHRY and CDR2 SYGVKD. CDR3 in DNA: TGTGCCATCAGTGATACTAGCGGGAGGGGTGAGCAGTTCTTC. Protein: CAISDTSGRGEQFF.

Note on this clone: The sample contains more than one DNA sequence encoding this CDR3. This chain connects TRBV5-4 to TRBJ2-1; D remains unclear. The CDR3 consists of 13 residues. Trimming pared 4 bases from V and 4 bases from J, leaving 9 bases between. Looked up from germline, CDR1 is SGHNT and CDR2 is YYREEE (reference sequence). This chain's CDR3 is CASSLGLYNEQFF. CDR3 bases: TGTGCCAGCAGCCTAGGATTGTACAATGAGCAGTTCTTC.

The V gene is TRBV4-3, the J gene TRBJ2-2; 7 nucleotides agree with TRBD2. The germline gives CDR1 LGHNA, CDR2 YSLEER. The junction had 8 bases not matched to a gene; V was cut back by 3 bases and J by 1 base. The CDR3 loop spans 17 amino acids. This CDR3 reads CASSHLLAERNTGELFF. The CDR3 DNA reads as TGCGCCAGCAGCCACCTTCTAGCGGAGCGGAACACCGGGGAGCTGTTTTTT.

The count of this clone is one. CDR3 amino acids: CASSLVGDEKLFF. CDR3 DNA sequence: TGTGCCAGTAGCCTTGTTGGGGATGAAAAACTGTTTTTT. The rearrangement uses TRBV19 and TRBJ1-4; D remains unclear. The ends were cut back, 6 bases at V and 6 bases at J, with 11 bases in the middle. CDR3 length: 13 amino acids. Germline V gene sequence: CDR1 LNHDA, CDR2 SQIVND (reference sequence).

The rearrangement uses TRBV7-9 and TRBJ1-4, with D maybe TRBD1 (6 bases). There are 19 residues in the CDR3. The V end lost 4 bases, the J end lost 3 bases, and 24 bases lay between the germline ends. Germline CDR1 and CDR2: SEHNR and FQNEAQ (reference sequence). The CDR3 coding sequence is TGTGCCAGCAGCTACACAGGACAGCCTACACTCTCATCTAATGAAAAACTGTTTTTT. Amino acid sequence: CASSYTGQPTLSSNEKLFF.